A single T cell receptor beta chain is shown here with its context. The data were taken from a study of blood T cell repertoires in COVID-19. CDR1 and CDR2 from the germline V gene are SGHRS and YFSETQ. The CDR3 totals 17 residues. V was pared by 0 bases and J by 0 bases, with 3 bases of the junction left unmatched. As handled by the study authors: Reference gene primer amplification in the assay estimated nucleated cell counts. Some clones are missing from TCRdb's copy, which holds only in-frame ones; the method was immunoSEQ multiplex PCR. The D gene and trimming were derived from the DNA, and the V and J assignments and clone size from that table. The repertoire includes about 310,000 clones, approximately 90% of them detected once, and about 8.9% sits in the top ten.

This TCR was recovered from a woman aged 18-35 years who had recovered from COVID-19. The V gene is TRBV5-1, the J gene TRBJ2-2, with 9 bases lining up with TRBD2. Sequencing was carried out using PBMCs or T cells enriched from blood (not recorded which). The CDR3 is CASSLGSGSANTGELFF. CDR3 bases: TGCGCCAGCAGCTTGGGTAGCGGGAGCGCGAACACCGGGGAGCTGTTTTTT.